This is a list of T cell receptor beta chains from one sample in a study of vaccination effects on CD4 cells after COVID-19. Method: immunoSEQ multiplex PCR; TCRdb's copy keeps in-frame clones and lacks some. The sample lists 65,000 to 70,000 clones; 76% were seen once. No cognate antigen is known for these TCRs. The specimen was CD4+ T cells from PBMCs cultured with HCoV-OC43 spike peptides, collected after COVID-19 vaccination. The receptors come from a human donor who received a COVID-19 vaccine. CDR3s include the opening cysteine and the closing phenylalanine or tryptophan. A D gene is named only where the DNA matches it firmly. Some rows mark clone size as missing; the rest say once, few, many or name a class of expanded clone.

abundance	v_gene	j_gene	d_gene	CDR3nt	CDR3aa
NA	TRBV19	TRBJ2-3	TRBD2	TGTGCCAGTAGTAGGACTAGCGGGGGACGGACAGATACGCAGTATTTT	CASSRTSGGRTDTQYF
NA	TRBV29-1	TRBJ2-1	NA	TGCAGCGTTGTTCGGTTGGGTGAGCAGTTCTTC	CSVVRLGEQFF
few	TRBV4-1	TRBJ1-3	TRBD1	TGCGCCAGCAGCCCACAGGGGGCCAATTCGCTAGCTGGAAACACCATATATTTT	CASSPQGANSLAGNTIYF
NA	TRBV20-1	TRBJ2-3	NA	TGCAGTGCTAGTAACAGGATAGGTGCAGATACGCAGTATTTT	CSASNRIGADTQYF
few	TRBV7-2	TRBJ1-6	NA	TGTGCCAGCAGTCGCGATTGGGGTAATTCACCCCTCCACTTT	CASSRDWGNSPLHF
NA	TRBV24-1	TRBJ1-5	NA	TGTGCCACCAGTGGGGTGGGGCTGGGCAATCAGCCCCAGCATTTT	CATSGVGLGNQPQHF
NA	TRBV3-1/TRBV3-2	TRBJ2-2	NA	TGTGCCAGCAGCCAGACCCGACGGGAGCTGTTTTTT	CASSQTRRELFF
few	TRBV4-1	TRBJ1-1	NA	TGCGCCAGCAGCCAAGACGAGGGCGGGGAAGCTTTCTTT	CASSQDEGGEAFF
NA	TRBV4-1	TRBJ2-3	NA	TGCGCCAGCAGCCAAGATCGACACACAGATACGCAGTATTTT	CASSQDRHTDTQYF
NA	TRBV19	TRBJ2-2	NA	TGTGCCAGTAGTAAGGGGAAGAACACCGGGGAGCTGTTTTTT	CASSKGKNTGELFF
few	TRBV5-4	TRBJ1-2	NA	TGTGCCACCGGTGGGGAGGTACGTCGCGGCTACACCTTC	CATGGEVRRGYTF
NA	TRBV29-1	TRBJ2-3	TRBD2	TGCAGCGTCATGGCTAGCGGGGGGTTAAATACGCAGTATTTT	CSVMASGGLNTQYF
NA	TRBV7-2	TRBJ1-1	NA	TGTGCCAGCAGCTTAGTCCCGACGCTGAACACTGAAGCTTTCTTT	CASSLVPTLNTEAFF
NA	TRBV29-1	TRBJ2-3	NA	TGCAGCGTTGGGGTTACTAGCACAGATACGCAGTATTTT	CSVGVTSTDTQYF
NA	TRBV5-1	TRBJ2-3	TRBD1	TGCGCCAGCAGCCCGACAGGGCTTAGCACAGATACGCAGTATTTT	CASSPTGLSTDTQYF
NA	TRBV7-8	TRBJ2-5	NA	TGTGCCAGCAGCTTAAACTCGGGGGCCGCTGGGAGGGAGACCCAGTACTTC	CASSLNSGAAGRETQYF
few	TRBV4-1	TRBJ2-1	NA	TGCGCCAGCAGCCAAGATGTTCTCGAGACATATTACAATGAGCAGTTCTTC	CASSQDVLETYYNEQFF
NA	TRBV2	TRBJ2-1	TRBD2	TGTGCCAGCAGTCGACTAGCGGGGGCTTACAATGAGCAGTTCTTC	CASSRLAGAYNEQFF
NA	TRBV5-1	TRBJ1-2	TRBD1	TGCGCCAGCAGCTTGGTGTACGAGGGTTTAGGGGGCGGCTACACCTTC	CASSLVYEGLGGGYTF
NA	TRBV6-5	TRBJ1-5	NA	TGTGCCAGCAGTTACGGGGGCGGGGTGACGAGTCAGCCCCAGCATTTT	CASSYGGGVTSQPQHF
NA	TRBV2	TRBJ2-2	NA	TGTGCCAGCATGGAGGGATCGAACACCGGGGAGCTGTTTTTT	CASMEGSNTGELFF
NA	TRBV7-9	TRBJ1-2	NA	TGTGCCAGCAGCTTAGAGTCCTTGGGCAGAAACTATGGCTACACCTTC	CASSLESLGRNYGYTF
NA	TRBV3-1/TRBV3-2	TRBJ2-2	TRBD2	TGTGCCAGCAGCCGCTACCTAGCGGGGGCCGACGGGGGTGGGGAGCTGTTTTTT	CASSRYLAGADGGGELFF
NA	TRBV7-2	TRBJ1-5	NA	TGTGCCAGCAGCTTAGCGCGGGGAAATCAGCCCCAGCATTTT	CASSLARGNQPQHF
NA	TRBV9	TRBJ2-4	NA	TGTGCCAGCAGCCCCGGGACAAGAAACTCCGGGGCCAAAAACATTCAGTACTTC	CASSPGTRNSGAKNIQYF
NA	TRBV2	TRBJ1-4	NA	TGTGCCAGCAGTGTGAGTGCAGGGGACGTCGTAGGTGAAAAACTGTTTTTT	CASSVSAGDVVGEKLFF
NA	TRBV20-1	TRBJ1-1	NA	TGCAGTGCTTACCTCAACACTGAAGCTTTCTTT	CSAYLNTEAFF
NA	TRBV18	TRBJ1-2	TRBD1	TGTGCCAGCTCATACGGGACAGTTGAAGGCTACACCTTC	CASSYGTVEGYTF
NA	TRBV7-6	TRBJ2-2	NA	TGTGCCAGCAGCTCCCCACGGAGCAGGGTGGACACCGGGGAGCTGTTTTTT	CASSSPRSRVDTGELFF
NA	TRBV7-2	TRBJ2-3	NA	TGTGCCAGCAGCTTAGTTGGACAGTTAACAGATACGCAGTATTTT	CASSLVGQLTDTQYF
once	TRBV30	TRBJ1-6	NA	TGTGCCTGGACTCCCAGCTACTACTATAATTCACCCCTCCACTTT	CAWTPSYYYNSPLHF
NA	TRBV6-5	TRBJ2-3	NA	TGTGCCACCAAAGAAGGAGCGGGTAGCACAGATACGCAGTATTTT	CATKEGAGSTDTQYF
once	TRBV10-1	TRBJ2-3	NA	TGCGCCAGCAGTGAACCGCCGGCGGTAGATACGCAGTATTTT	CASSEPPAVDTQYF
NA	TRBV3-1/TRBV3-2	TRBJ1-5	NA	TGTGCCAGCAGCCGTGGGGATAATCAGCCCCAGCATTTT	CASSRGDNQPQHF
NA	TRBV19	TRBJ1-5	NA	TGTGCCAGTATGCGTTTCGGTAGCAATCAGCCCCAGCATTTT	CASMRFGSNQPQHF
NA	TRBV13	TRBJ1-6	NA	TGTGCCAGCAGCTTAGGTACTGGCAGCTCCTATAATTCACCCCTCCACTTT	CASSLGTGSSYNSPLHF
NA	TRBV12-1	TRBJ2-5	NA	TGTGCCAGCAGCTTTCTAGGGCCTCAAGAGACCCAGTACTTC	CASSFLGPQETQYF
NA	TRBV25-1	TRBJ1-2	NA	TGTGCAATACATGACCGAAACTATGGCTACACCTTC	CAIHDRNYGYTF
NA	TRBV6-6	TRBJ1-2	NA	TGTGCCAGCACCTCGGACAGATTTAATGGCTACACCTTC	CASTSDRFNGYTF
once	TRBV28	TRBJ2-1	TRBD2	TGTGCCAGCAGTTCTCTTACTAGCGGGGGGCCATACAATGAGCAGTTCTTC	CASSSLTSGGPYNEQFF
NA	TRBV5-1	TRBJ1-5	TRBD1	TGCGCCAGCAGCTTCGAGGACAGGGTCAATCAGCCCCAGCATTTT	CASSFEDRVNQPQHF
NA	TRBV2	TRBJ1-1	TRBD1	TGTGCCAGTGTAGGGACAGGGACTGGGAGTGCTGAAGCTTTCTTT	CASVGTGTGSAEAFF
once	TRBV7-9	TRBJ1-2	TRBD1	TGTGCCAGCAGCCCGACGGGACAGGGTTTTGGCTACACCTTC	CASSPTGQGFGYTF
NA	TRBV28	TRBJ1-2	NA	TGTGCCAGCAGTTTCCGCTCCTCAAAGAGGGGGGCTAACTATGGCTACACCTTC	CASSFRSSKRGANYGYTF
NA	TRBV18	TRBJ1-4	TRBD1	TGTGCCAGCTCAGATACAGGGGATGAAAAACTGTTTTTT	CASSDTGDEKLFF
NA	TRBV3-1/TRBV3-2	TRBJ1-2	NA	TGTGCCAGCAGCCAACGGGGAGGTGACTATGGCTACACCTTC	CASSQRGGDYGYTF
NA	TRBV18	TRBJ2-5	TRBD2	TGTGCCAGCTCGTTAGCGGGGGAACAAGAGACCCAGTACTTC	CASSLAGEQETQYF
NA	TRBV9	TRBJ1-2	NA	TGTGCCAGCAGCGCTCAGGAGGGATTTAACTATGGCTACACCTTC	CASSAQEGFNYGYTF
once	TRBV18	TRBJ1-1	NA	TGTGCCAGCTCACCGTCCACAAACGCTGAAGCTTTCTTT	CASSPSTNAEAFF
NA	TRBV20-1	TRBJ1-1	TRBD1	TGCAGTGCTAGTTTGATCGGGACAGGGGGTTTTGGGAACACTGAAGCTTTCTTT	CSASLIGTGGFGNTEAFF